What follows describes a single T cell receptor (beta chain). Its antigen is unidentified. This record comes from a study of OX40 agonist ivuxolimab in advanced cancers. Whole-study context: In this cohort, patients received ivuxolimab, an agonistic anti-OX40 (CD134) antibody. Each dose-escalation patient presented with hepatocellular carcinoma, melanoma, renal cell or head and neck cancer.

Per germline, CDR1 SGHDT and CDR2 YYEEEE. The CDR3 spans 16 residues. V lost 3 bases and J lost 0, with 10 bases in between. Data came from immunoSEQ multiplex PCR; TCRdb stores just in-frame clones and leaves some out. The sample includes about 68,000 clones, 85% to 90% of them seen just once. General study findings and limits: Researchers report that CD8+ T cells had, on average, more expanded clones than CD4+. Expansion of clones was among the lowest in partial responders at 0.1-3.0 mg/kg.

Sequencing was performed on CD4+ or CD8+ T cells sorted from blood, taken in a trial of the OX40 agonist ivuxolimab. The chain couples TRBV5-6 to TRBJ2-6; no clear D gene. This TCR came from an adult with an advanced solid tumor such as melanoma, head and neck, liver or kidney cancer. The CDR3 reads CASSYVVSSGANVLTF. CDR3 DNA sequence: TGTGCCAGCAGCTACGTGGTTAGCTCTGGGGCCAACGTCCTGACTTTC.